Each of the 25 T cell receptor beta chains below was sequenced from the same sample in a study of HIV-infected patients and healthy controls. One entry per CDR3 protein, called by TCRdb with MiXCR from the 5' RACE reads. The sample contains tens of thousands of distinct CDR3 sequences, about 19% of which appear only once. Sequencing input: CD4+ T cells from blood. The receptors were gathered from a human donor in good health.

CDR3 nucleotides: TGTGCCAGTAGTATCGGGGGGGGGAGCACTGAAGCTTTCTTT. It encodes CASSIGGGSTEAFF. This sequence joins TRBV19 and TRBJ1-1, with D perhaps TRBD1 (5 bases). The germline gives CDR1 LNHDA, CDR2 SQIVND (reference sequence). The ends were cut back, 3 bases at V and 4 bases at J, with 12 bases in the middle. The CDR3 is 14 amino acids.

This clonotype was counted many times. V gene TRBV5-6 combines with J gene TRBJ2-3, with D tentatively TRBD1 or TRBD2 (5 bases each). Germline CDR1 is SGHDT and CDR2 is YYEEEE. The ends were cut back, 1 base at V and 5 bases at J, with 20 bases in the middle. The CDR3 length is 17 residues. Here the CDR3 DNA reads TGTGCCAGCAGCTTGATCCACCGGGACGGGAATTTAGATACGCAGTATTTT. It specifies CASSLIHRDGNLDTQYF.

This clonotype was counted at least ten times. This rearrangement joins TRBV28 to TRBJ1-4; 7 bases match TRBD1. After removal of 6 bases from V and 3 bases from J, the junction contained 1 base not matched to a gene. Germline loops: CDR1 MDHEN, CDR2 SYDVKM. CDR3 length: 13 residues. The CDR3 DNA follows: TGTGCCAGCAGGACAGGGTCTAATGAAAAACTGTTTTTT. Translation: CASRTGSNEKLFF.

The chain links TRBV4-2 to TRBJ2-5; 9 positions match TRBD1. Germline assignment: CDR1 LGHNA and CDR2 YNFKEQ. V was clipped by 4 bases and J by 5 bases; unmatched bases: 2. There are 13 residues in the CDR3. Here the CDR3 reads CASSPDRGETQYF. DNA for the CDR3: TGTGCCAGCAGCCCGGACAGGGGTGAGACCCAGTACTTC.

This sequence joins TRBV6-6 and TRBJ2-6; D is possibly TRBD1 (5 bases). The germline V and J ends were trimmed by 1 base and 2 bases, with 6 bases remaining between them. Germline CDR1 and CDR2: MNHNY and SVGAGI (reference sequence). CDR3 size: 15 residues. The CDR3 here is CASSYLTAGANVLTF. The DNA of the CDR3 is TGTGCCAGCAGTTACTTGACAGCTGGGGCCAACGTCCTGACTTTC.

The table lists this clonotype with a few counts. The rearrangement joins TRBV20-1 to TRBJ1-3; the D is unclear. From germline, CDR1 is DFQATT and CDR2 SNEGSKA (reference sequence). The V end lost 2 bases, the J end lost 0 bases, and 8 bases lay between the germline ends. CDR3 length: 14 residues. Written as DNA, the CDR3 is TGCAGTGCTAGACCGGCGGGCTCTGGAAACACCATATATTTT. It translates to CSARPAGSGNTIYF.

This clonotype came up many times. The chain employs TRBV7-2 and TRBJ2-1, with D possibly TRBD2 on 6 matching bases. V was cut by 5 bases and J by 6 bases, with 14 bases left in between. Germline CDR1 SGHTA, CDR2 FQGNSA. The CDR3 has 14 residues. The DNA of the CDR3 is TGTGCCAGCAGCGTAGACGGGAGCCGCAATGAGCAGTTCTTC. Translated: CASSVDGSRNEQFF.

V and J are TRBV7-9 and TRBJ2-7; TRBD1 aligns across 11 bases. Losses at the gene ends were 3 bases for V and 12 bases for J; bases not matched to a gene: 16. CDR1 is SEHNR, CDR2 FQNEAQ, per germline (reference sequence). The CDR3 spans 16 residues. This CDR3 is CASSFLTGTGGLPLYF. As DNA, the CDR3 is TGTGCCAGCAGCTTCCTTACCGGGACAGGGGGTCTCCCTCTGTACTTC.

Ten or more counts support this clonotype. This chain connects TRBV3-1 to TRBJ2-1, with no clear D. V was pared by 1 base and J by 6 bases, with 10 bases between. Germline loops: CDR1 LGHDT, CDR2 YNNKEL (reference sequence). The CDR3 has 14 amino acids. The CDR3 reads CASSQALNPNEQFF. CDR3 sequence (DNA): TGTGCCAGCAGCCAAGCCCTAAACCCCAATGAGCAGTTCTTC.

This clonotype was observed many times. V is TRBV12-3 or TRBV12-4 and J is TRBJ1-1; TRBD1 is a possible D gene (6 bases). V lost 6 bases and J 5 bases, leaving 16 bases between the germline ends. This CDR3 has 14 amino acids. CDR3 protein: CASSPGGAWTEAFF. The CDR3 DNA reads TGTGCCAGCAGCCCCGGGGGGGCGTGGACTGAAGCTTTCTTT.

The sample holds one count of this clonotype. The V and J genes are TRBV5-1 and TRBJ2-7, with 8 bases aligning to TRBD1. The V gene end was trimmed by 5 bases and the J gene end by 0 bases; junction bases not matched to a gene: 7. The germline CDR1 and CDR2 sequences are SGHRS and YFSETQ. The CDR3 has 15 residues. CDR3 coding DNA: TGCGCCAGCAGGAAACCGGGACAGGCCTCCTACGAGCAGTACTTC. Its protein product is CASRKPGQASYEQYF.

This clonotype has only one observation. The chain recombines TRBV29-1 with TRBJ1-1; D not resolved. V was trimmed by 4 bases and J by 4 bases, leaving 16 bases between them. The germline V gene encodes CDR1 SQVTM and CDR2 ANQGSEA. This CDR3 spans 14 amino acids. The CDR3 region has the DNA TGCAGCGTTGTCGGCGCCAATCGGGCCACTGAAGCTTTCTTT. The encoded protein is CSVVGANRATEAFF.

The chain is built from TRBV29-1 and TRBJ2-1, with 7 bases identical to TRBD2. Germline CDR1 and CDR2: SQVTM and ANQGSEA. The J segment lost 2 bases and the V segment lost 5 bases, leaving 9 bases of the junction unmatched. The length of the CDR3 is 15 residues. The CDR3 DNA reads TGCAGCGTTCGCGGTAGGCTAGCGGCCTACAATGAGCAGTTCTTC. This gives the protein CSVRGRLAAYNEQFF.

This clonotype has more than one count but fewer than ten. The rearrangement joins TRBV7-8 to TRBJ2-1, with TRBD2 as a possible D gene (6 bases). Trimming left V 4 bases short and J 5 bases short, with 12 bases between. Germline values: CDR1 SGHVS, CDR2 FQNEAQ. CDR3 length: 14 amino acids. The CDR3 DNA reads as TGTGCCAGCAGCTCGCCGGGACTCCACAATGAGCAGTTCTTC. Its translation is CASSSPGLHNEQFF. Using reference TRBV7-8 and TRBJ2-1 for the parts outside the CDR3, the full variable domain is GAGVSQSPRYKVAKRGQDVALRCDPISGHVSLFWYQQALGQGPEFLTYFQNEAQLDKSGLPSDRFFAERPEGSVSTLKIQRTQQEDSAVYLCASSSPGLHNEQFFGPGTRLTVL.

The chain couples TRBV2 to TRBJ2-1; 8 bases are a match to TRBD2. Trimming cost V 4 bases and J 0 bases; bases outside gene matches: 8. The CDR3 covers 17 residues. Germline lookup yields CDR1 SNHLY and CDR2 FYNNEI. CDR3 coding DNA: TGTGCCAGCAGTGGGATCGGGGGGGGCATCTCCTACAATGAGCAGTTCTTC. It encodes CASSGIGGGISYNEQFF.

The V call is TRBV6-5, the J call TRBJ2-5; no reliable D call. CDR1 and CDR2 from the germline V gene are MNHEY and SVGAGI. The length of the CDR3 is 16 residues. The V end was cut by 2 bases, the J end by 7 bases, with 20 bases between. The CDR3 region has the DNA TGTGCCAGCAGTTACCTAGAGTCAAGGGTGTCAGGGACCCAGTACTTC. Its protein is CASSYLESRVSGTQYF.

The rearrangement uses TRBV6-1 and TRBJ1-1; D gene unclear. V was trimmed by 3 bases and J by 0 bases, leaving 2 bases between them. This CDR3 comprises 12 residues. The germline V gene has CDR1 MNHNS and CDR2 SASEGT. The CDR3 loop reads CASSEVNTEAFF. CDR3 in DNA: TGTGCCAGCAGTGAGGTGAACACTGAAGCTTTCTTT.

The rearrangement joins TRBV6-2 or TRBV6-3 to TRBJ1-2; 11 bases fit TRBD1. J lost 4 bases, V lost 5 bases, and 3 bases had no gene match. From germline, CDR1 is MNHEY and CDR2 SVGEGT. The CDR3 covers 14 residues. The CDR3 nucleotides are TGTGCCAGCAGTATTGGGACAGGGGGCTATGGCTACACCTTC. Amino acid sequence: CASSIGTGGYGYTF.

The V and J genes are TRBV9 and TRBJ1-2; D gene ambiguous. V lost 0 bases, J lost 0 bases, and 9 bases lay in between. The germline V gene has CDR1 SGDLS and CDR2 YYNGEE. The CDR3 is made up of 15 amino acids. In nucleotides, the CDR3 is TGTGCCAGCAGCGTAGAACCGAATCCTAACTATGGCTACACCTTC. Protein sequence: CASSVEPNPNYGYTF.

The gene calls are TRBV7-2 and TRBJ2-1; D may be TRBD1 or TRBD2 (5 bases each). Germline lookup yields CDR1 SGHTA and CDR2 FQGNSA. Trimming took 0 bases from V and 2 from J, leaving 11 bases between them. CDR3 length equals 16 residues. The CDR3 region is CASSLAGTDAYNEQFF. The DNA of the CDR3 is TGTGCCAGCAGCTTAGCAGGGACGGACGCCTACAATGAGCAGTTCTTC.

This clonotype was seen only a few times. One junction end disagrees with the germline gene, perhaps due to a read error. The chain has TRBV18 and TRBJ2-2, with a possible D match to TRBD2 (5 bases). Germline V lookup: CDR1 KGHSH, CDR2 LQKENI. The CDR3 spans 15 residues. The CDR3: CASSPGAANTGKLFF. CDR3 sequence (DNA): TGTGCCAGCTCACCCGGAGCGGCGAACACCGGGAAGCTGTTTTTT.

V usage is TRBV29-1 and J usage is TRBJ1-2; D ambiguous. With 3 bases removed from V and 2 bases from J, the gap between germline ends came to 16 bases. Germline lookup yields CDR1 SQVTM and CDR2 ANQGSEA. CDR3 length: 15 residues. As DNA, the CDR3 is TGCAGCGTTGAGGACTCAAACCGTCAAAACTATGGCTACACCTTC. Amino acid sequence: CSVEDSNRQNYGYTF. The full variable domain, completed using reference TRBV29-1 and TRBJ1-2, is SAVISQKPSRDICQRGTSLTIQCQVDSQVTMMFWYRQQPGQSLTLIATANQGSEATYESGFVIDKFPISRPNLTFSTLTVSNMSPEDSSIYLCSVEDSNRQNYGYTFGSGTRLTVV.

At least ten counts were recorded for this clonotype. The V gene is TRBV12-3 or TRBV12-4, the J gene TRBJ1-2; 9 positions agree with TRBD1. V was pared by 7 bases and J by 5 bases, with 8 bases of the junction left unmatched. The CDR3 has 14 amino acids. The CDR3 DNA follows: TGTGCCAGCACCAGGACAGGGGCCCCTTATGGCTACACCTTC. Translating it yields CASTRTGAPYGYTF.

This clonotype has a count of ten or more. The CDR3 DNA follows: TGTGCCAGCAGACGAGACGGCCTTAGCTACAATGAGCAGTTCTTC. Translating gives CASRRDGLSYNEQFF. The rearrangement joins TRBV5-5 to TRBJ2-1, with D uncertain. V lost 5 bases to trimming and J lost 3 bases, with 15 bases between them. The germline gives CDR1 SGHKS, CDR2 YYEKEE (reference sequence). The CDR3 length is 15 residues.

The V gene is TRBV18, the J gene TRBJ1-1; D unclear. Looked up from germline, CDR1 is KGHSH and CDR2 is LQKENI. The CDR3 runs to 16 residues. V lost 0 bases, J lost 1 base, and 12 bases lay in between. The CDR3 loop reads CASSPPSPMKNTEAFF. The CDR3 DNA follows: TGTGCCAGCTCACCACCGAGCCCCATGAAGAACACTGAAGCTTTCTTT.